This section outlines one T cell receptor (beta chain) sequence together with its context. Its target is not known. This CDR3 spans 16 amino acids. Germline lookup yields CDR1 LGHNA and CDR2 YSLEER. Losses at the gene ends were 1 base for V and 4 bases for J; bases not matched to a gene: 8. Clones were read by immunoSEQ multiplex PCR, and TCRdb kept only the in-frame ones, dropping some. The repertoire holds approximately 73,000 clones, with about 82% as singletons. The data originate from a study of T cell responses to AZD1222 COVID-19 vaccine. Study-level information: Second-dose intervals of approximately 4 or approximately 12 weeks were pooled. The study's findings and limits: Spike-specific TCR breadth and depth grew following two AZD1222 doses. White British ancestry dominated among donors, who included more females, and clonal diversity was possibly underestimated.

This chain connects TRBV4-3 to TRBJ2-7, with 9 positions matching TRBD1. This clonotype was obtained from an adult in good health. Sequencing used peripheral blood, obtained on day 0 of AZD1222 vaccination. CDR3 sequence: CASSQATGGAGYEQYF. CDR3 nucleotide sequence: TGCGCCAGCAGCCAAGCAACAGGGGGCGCGGGGTACGAGCAGTACTTC.